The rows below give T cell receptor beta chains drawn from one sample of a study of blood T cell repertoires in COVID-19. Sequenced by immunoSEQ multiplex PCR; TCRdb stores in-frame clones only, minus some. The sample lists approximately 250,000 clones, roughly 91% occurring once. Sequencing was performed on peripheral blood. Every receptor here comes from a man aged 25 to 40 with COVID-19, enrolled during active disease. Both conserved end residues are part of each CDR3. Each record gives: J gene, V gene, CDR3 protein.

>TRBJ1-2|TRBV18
CASSPPQGSNYGYTF
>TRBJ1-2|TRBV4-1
CASSQVTGQRYGYTF
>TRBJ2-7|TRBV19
CASSNSYEQYF
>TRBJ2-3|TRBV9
CASSLRPADTQYF
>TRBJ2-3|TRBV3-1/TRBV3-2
CASSQELAGADTQYF
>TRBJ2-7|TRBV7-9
CASHRGADLEQYF
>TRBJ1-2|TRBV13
CASSLTGGMYGYTF
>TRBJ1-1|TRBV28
CASSPELGGLTEAFF
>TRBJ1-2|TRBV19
CASSGQGDYGYTF
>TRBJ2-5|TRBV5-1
CASSLGEAWETQYF
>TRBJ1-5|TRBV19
CASSPQPQGNQPQHF
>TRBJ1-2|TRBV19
CASSMRQGTGRNYGYTF
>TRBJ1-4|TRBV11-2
CASSGTSLAKTNEKLFF
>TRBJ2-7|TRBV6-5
CASSRDRSSSYEQYF
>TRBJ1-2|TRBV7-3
CASSSRQGLGYTF
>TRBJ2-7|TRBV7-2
CASSLIRGLAREQYF
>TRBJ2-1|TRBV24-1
CATSATGGAPSEQFF
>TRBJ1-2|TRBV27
CASSLAPRGLNYYGYTF
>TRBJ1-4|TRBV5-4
CASRPGTGDEKLFF
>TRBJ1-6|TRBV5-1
CASSPRQGNSPLHF
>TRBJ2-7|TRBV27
CASSTAGYEQYF
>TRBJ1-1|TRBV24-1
CATSDTGQVGGKAFF
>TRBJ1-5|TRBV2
CASSSQTGGGPQHF
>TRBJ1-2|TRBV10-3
CAISEPNPGQGGYTF
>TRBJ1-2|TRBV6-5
CASSEAGGQVDGYTF
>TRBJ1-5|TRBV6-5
CASSYLGGNQPQHF
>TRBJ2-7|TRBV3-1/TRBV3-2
CASSQDPRDREVLCEQYF
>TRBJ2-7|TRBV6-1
CASSERRGRGSSYEQYF
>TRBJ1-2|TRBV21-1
CASSNFPAGRNYGYTF
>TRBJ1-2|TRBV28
CASSWWSSGYGYTF
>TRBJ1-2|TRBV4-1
CASSQDGTGGGYGYTF
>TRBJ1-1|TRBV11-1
CASSPRDRENTEAFF
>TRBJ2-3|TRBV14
CASSPLLAGGQDTQYF
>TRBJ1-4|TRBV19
CASSIQGAATNEKLFF